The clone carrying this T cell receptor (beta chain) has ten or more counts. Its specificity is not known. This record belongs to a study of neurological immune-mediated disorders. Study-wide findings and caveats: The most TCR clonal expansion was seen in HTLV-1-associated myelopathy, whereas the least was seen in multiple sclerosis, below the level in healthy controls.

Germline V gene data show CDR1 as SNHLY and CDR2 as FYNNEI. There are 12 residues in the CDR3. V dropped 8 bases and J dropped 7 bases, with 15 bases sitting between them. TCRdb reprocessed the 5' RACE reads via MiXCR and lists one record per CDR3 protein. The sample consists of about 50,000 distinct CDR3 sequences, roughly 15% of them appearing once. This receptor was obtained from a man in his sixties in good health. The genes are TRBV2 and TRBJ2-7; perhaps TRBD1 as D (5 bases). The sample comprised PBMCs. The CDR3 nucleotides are TGTGCCAGCCGGACAAGACTTACGGAGCAGTACTTC. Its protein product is CASRTRLTEQYF.